The next 13 T cell receptor beta chains were all read from a single sample in a study of T cells after somatic rescue of genetic block. TCRdb's table, derived via immunoSEQ multiplex PCR, lists solely in-frame clones and lacks some. The data hold 13,000 or so clones, with 73% observed a single time. Sequenced: peripheral blood mononuclear cells (PBMCs). The receptors derive from a boy younger than 18.

J is TRBJ2-2 and V is TRBV7-9; TRBD2 aligns across 14 bases. This CDR3 has 19 residues. Germline CDR1 reads SEHNR; CDR2 reads FQNEAQ (reference sequence). J was trimmed by 1 base and V by 3 bases; bases with no gene match: 7. The CDR3 is CASSLPGLAGERNTGELFF. DNA of the CDR3: TGTGCCAGCAGCTTGCCGGGACTAGCGGGGGAGCGGAACACCGGGGAGCTGTTTTTT. The whole variable domain, remainder taken from reference TRBV7-9 and TRBJ2-2, is DTGVSQNPRHKITKRGQNVTFRCDPISEHNRLYWYRQTLGQGPEFLTYFQNEAQLEKSRLLSDRFSAERPKGSFSTLEIQRTEQGDSAMYLCASSLPGLAGERNTGELFFGEGSRLTVL.

The chain is built from TRBV7-9 and TRBJ2-5; D gene ambiguous. This CDR3 comprises 14 residues. CDR1 SEHNR and CDR2 FQNEAQ come from the germline V gene (reference sequence). V gave up 5 bases and J gave up 3 bases, with 13 bases separating them. The CDR3 spells CASSRFIKKETQYF. The CDR3 region has the DNA TGTGCCAGCAGCCGCTTCATCAAGAAAGAGACCCAGTACTTC. Combining the CDR3 with reference TRBV7-9 and TRBJ2-5 gives the whole variable domain DTGVSQNPRHKITKRGQNVTFRCDPISEHNRLYWYRQTLGQGPEFLTYFQNEAQLEKSRLLSDRFSAERPKGSFSTLEIQRTEQGDSAMYLCASSRFIKKETQYFGPGTRLLVL.

The rearrangement links TRBV30 to TRBJ1-2; D remains ambiguous. The CDR3 is 14 amino acids. The germline V and J ends were trimmed by 0 bases and 1 base, with 9 bases remaining between them. CDR1 GTSNPN and CDR2 SVGIG come from the germline V gene (reference sequence). The CDR3 region has the DNA TGTGCCTGGAGTGTGGGCCTACTTAACTATGGCTACACCTTC. Protein sequence: CAWSVGLLNYGYTF. Full variable domain (remainder filled in from reference TRBV30 and TRBJ1-2): SQTIHQWPATLVQPVGSPLSLECTVEGTSNPNLYWYRQAAGRGLQLLFYSVGIGQISSEVPQNLSASRPQDRQFILSSKKLLLSDSGFYLCAWSVGLLNYGYTFGSGTRLTVV.

This clone appeared a few times. The chain joins TRBV11-3 to TRBJ2-3; D possibly uses TRBD1 or TRBD2 (5 bases each). The CDR3 totals 13 residues. V lost 4 bases, J lost 4 bases, and 9 bases lay in between. Germline CDR1 reads SGHNT; CDR2 reads YENEEA. This chain's CDR3 is CASSSRDPDTQYF. The CDR3, as DNA: TGTGCCAGCAGCTCCAGGGACCCAGATACGCAGTATTTT.

The chain has TRBV5-1 and TRBJ2-5; TRBD1 matches at 12 bases. CDR1 SGHRS and CDR2 YFSETQ come from the germline V gene. The CDR3 contains 18 residues. V lost 4 bases, J lost 0 bases, and 10 bases stayed unmatched. The CDR3 sequence: CASSRGTGGAGYQETQYF. CDR3 sequence (DNA): TGCGCCAGCAGCCGTGGGACAGGGGGCGCAGGGTACCAAGAGACCCAGTACTTC.

The chain links TRBV27 to TRBJ2-5, with TRBD1 identical over 8 bases. The assigned J gene may be wrong: the sequence end matches TRBJ2-7 better. The germline CDR1 and CDR2 sequences are MNHEY and SMNVEV (reference sequence). This CDR3 spans 16 amino acids. CDR3 nucleotide sequence: TGTGCCAGCAGTTTATCCCCGACAGGGGTGAGCTACGAGCAGTACTTC. Residues: CASSLSPTGVSYEQYF.

The chain combines TRBV11-2 with TRBJ2-1; 11 bases line up with TRBD1. The CDR3 loop spans 18 amino acids. The germline V gene encodes CDR1 SGHAT and CDR2 FQNNGV. The V gene end was trimmed by 7 bases and the J gene end by 6 bases; junction bases not matched to a gene: 17. CDR3 sequence reads: CASIKNKVPGQGGNEQFF. The CDR3 bases are TGTGCCAGCATCAAAAACAAAGTACCGGGACAGGGGGGCAATGAGCAGTTCTTC. Full variable domain (outside the CDR3, taken from reference TRBV11-2 and TRBJ2-1): EAGVAQSPRYKIIEKRQSVAFWCNPISGHATLYWYQQILGQGPKLLIQFQNNGVVDDSQLPKDRFSAERLKGVDSTLKIQPAKLEDSAVYLCASIKNKVPGQGGNEQFFGPGTRLTVL.

V gene TRBV5-5 combines with J gene TRBJ1-1, with D possibly matching TRBD1 (5 bases). CDR3 length equals 16 residues. V was pared by 2 bases and J by 8 bases, with 22 bases between. Germline CDR1 SGHKS, CDR2 YYEKEE (reference sequence). The CDR3 DNA is TGTGCCAGCAGCTTATTAGCACTGGACCCGAACAGGGAAGCTTTCTTT. It is translated as CASSLLALDPNREAFF.

This clone is medium-sized (0.01 to 0.1%) within its sample. The V and J genes are TRBV12-5 and TRBJ2-1; D call uncertain. Looked up from germline, CDR1 is LGHNT and CDR2 is FRNRAP. V was trimmed by 4 bases and J by 4 bases, leaving 11 bases between them. The CDR3 length is 14 residues. CDR3 loop: CASGSTGPYNEQFF. The CDR3 region has the DNA TGTGCTAGTGGTTCAACGGGTCCGTACAATGAGCAGTTCTTC.

This sequence joins TRBV2 and TRBJ2-7; D is ambiguous. Looked up from germline, CDR1 is SNHLY and CDR2 is FYNNEI. The germline V and J ends were trimmed by 4 bases and 3 bases, with 7 bases remaining between them. The CDR3 runs to 12 residues. The CDR3 loop is CASSARFYEQYF. The CDR3 DNA is TGTGCCAGCAGTGCCAGATTCTACGAGCAGTACTTC.

The CDR3 here is CASSLWTGSGEKLFF. In DNA form, the CDR3 reads TGTGCCAGCAGTTTATGGACCGGTTCCGGTGAAAAACTGTTTTTT. The chain links TRBV28 to TRBJ1-4; D not certain. This CDR3 contains 15 residues. The germline V gene has CDR1 MDHEN and CDR2 SYDVKM. V lost 0 bases, J lost 7 bases, and 12 bases lay in between.

The chain uses TRBV5-4 and TRBJ2-1; 10 bases fit TRBD2. The V gene's germline CDR1 is SGHNT and CDR2 YYREEE (reference sequence). The CDR3 has 17 residues. V gave up 3 bases and J gave up 7 bases; unmatched junction bases: 13. CDR3 sequence reads: CASSSTPGLAVGNEQFF. CDR3 DNA sequence: TGTGCCAGCAGCTCTACACCTGGACTAGCGGTTGGGAATGAGCAGTTCTTC.

The V and J genes are TRBV7-8 and TRBJ2-7; 8 bases align to TRBD1. The V gene's germline CDR1 is SGHVS and CDR2 FQNEAQ. J was trimmed by 4 bases and V by 0 bases; bases with no gene match: 8. The CDR3 has 16 residues. CDR3 sequence: CASSLAWAGGAYEQYF. CDR3 sequence (DNA): TGTGCCAGCAGCTTAGCCTGGGCAGGGGGCGCTTACGAGCAGTACTTC.